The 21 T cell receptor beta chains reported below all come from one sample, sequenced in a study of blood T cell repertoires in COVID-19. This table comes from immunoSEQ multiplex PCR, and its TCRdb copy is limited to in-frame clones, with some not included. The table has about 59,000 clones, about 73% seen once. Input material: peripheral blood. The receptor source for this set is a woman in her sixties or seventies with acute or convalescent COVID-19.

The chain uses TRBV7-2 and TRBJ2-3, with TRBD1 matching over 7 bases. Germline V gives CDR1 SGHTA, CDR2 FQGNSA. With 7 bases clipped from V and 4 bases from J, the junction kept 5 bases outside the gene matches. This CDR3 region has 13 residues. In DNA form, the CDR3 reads TGTGCCAGCACCTCTAGGGGGCCAGATACGCAGTATTTT. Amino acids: CASTSRGPDTQYF.

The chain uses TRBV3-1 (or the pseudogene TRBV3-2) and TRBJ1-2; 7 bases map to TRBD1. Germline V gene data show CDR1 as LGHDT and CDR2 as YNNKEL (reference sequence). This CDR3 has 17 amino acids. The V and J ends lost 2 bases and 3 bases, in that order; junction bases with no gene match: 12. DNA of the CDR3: TGTGCCAGCAGCCAAAAAAGGGGGACAGAGGGTGACTATGGCTACACCTTC. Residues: CASSQKRGTEGDYGYTF.

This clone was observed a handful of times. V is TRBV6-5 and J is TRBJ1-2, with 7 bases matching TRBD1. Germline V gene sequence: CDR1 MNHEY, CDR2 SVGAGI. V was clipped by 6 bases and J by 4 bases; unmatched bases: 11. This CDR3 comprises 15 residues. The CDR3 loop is CASRVVDRAGYGYTF. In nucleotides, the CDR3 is TGTGCCAGCAGGGTCGTCGACAGGGCTGGCTATGGCTACACCTTC.

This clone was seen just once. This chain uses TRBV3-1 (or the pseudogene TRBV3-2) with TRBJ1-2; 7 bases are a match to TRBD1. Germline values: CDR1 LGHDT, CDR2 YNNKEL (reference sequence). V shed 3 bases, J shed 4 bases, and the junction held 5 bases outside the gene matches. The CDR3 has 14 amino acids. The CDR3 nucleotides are TGTGCCAGCAGCCAGGGACAGCCTCGCTATGGCTACACCTTC. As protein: CASSQGQPRYGYTF.

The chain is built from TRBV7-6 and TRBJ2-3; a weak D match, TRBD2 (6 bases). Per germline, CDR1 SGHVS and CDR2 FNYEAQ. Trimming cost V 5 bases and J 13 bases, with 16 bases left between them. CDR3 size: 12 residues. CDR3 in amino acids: CASSPRRGFEYF. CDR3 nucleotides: TGTGCCAGCAGCCCGAGGAGGGGTTTTGAGTATTTT.

The CDR3 here is CASNGQGAMNTEAFF. DNA for the CDR3: TGTGCCAGCAATGGACAGGGGGCCATGAACACTGAAGCTTTCTTT. The V and J genes are TRBV19 and TRBJ1-1; 11 bases match TRBD1. V shed 9 bases, J shed 0 bases, and the junction held 6 bases outside the gene matches. Germline lookup yields CDR1 LNHDA and CDR2 SQIVND (reference sequence). The CDR3 is 15 residues long.

The CDR3 loop is CASSNGQGTGEQYF. CDR3 nucleotides: TGCGCCAGCAGCAACGGACAGGGCACCGGCGAGCAGTACTTC. The chain employs TRBV5-1 and TRBJ2-7, with 8 bases lining up with TRBD1. The CDR3 runs 14 residues. Germline-derived CDR1 and CDR2 are SGHRS and YFSETQ. V shed 4 bases and J 6 bases; nucleotides not matched to a gene: 9.

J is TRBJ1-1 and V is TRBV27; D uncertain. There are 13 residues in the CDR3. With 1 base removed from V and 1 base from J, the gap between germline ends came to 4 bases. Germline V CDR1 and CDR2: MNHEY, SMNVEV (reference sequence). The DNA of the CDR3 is TGTGCCAGCAGTTTATATCGGAACACTGAAGCTTTCTTT. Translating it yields CASSLYRNTEAFF.

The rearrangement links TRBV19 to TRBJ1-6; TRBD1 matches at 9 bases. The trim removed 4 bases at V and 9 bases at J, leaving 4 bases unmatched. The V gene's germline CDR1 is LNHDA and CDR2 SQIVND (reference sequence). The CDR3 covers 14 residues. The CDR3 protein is CASSTGTGSSPLHF. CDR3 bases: TGTGCCAGTAGTACCGGGACAGGGAGTTCACCCCTCCACTTT.

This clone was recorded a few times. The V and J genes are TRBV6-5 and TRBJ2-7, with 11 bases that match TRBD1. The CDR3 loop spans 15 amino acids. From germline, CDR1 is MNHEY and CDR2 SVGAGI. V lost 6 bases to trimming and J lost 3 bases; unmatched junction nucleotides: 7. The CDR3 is CASSPGQGAGYEQYV. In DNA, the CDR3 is TGTGCCAGCAGCCCCGGACAGGGGGCGGGCTACGAGCAGTACGTC.

CDR3 loop: CASSPILTGGETQYF. The CDR3 DNA reads TGTGCCAGCTCACCAATCCTGACAGGGGGAGAGACCCAGTACTTC. This chain connects TRBV18 to TRBJ2-5; 9 bases fit TRBD1. The CDR3 runs to 15 residues. J gave up 4 bases and V 2 bases, and 5 bases lay outside the gene matches. Germline V gives CDR1 KGHSH, CDR2 LQKENI.

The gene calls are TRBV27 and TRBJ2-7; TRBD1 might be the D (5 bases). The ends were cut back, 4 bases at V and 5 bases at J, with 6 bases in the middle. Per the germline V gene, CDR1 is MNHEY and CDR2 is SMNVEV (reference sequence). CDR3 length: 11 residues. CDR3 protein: CASSSGNEQYV. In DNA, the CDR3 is TGTGCCAGCAGTTCAGGGAACGAGCAGTACGTC.

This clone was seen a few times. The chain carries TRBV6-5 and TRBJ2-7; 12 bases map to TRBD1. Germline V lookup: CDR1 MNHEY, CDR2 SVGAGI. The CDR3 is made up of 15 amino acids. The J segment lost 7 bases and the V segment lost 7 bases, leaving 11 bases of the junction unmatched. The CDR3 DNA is TGTGCCAGCATAGGCCCGGGACAGGGGGCGCGTGAGCAGTACTTC. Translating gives CASIGPGQGAREQYF.

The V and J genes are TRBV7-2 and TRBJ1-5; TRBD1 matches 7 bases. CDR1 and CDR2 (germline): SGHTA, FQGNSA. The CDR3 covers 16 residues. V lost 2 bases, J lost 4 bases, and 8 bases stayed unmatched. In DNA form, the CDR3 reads TGTGCCAGCAGCTTAAATGTAGGGACAGTTAATCAGCCCCAGCATTTT. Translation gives CASSLNVGTVNQPQHF.

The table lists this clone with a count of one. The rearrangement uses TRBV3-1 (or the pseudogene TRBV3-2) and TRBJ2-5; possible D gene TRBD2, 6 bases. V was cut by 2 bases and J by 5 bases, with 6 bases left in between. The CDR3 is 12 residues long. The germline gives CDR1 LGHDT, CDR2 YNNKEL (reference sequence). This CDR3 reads CASSQREETQYF. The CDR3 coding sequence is TGTGCCAGCAGCCAACGGGAGGAGACCCAGTACTTC.

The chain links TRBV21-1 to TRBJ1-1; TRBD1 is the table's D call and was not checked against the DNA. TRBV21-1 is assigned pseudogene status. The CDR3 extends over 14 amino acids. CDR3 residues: CASSRQVCDTEAFF. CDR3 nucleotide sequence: TGTGCCAGCAGTAGACAGGTATGTGACACTGAAGCTTTCTTT.

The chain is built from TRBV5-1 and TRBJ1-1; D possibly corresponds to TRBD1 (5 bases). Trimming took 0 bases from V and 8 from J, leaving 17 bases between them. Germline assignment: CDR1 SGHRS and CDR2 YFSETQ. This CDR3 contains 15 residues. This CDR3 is CASSLDLAPGREAFF. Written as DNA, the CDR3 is TGCGCCAGCAGCTTGGACTTGGCTCCAGGGAGGGAAGCTTTCTTT.

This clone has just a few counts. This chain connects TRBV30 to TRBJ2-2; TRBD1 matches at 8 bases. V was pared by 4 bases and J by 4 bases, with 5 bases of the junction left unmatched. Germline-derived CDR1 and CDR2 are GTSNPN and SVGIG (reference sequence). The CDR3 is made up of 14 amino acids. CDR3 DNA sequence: TGTGCCTGGATTCGGGACAGGTTCACCGGGGAGCTGTTTTTT. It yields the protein CAWIRDRFTGELFF.

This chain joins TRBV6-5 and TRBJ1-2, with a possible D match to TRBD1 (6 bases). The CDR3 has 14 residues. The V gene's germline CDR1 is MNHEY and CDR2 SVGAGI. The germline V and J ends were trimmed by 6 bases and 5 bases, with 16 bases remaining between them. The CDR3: CASRFPSGDYGYTF. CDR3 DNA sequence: TGTGCCAGCAGATTTCCTTCAGGGGATTATGGCTACACCTTC.

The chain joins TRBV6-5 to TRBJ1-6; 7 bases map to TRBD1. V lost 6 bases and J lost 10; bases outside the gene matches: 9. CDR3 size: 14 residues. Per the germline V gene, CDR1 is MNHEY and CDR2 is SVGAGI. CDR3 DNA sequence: TGTGCCAGCAGATTAGCTGGGACAGCCTCACCCCTCCACTTT. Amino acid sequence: CASRLAGTASPLHF.

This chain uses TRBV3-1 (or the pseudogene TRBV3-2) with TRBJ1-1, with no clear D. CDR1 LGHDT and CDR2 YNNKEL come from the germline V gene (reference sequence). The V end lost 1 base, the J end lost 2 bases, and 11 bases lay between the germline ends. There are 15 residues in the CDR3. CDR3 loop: CASSQAATPNTEAFF. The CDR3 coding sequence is TGTGCCAGCAGCCAAGCTGCGACTCCCAACACTGAAGCTTTCTTT.